Each of the 29 T cell receptor beta chains below was sequenced from the same sample in a study of shared clonotypes between healthy human individuals. Only in-frame clones appear in the TCRdb table, and some are missing; sequencing was by immunoSEQ multiplex PCR. The sample lists roughly 1.5 million clones; 95% to 99% were seen once. The specimen was naive CD4+ T cells sorted from blood. The subset is: CD45RA+ positively selected. Source of these receptors: a man younger than 40 in good health.

The chain is built from TRBV7-9 and TRBJ1-1, with D possibly matching TRBD1 (6 bases). V was pared by 4 bases and J by 7 bases, with 19 bases between. Per the germline V gene, CDR1 is SEHNR and CDR2 is FQNEAQ (reference sequence). There are 15 residues in the CDR3. The CDR3 bases are TGTGCCAGCAGCTCCCAGACAGGAAAGGGACTTGAAGCTTTCTTT. Its translation: CASSSQTGKGLEAFF.

The V and J genes are TRBV25-1 and TRBJ2-5, with TRBD1 identical over 9 bases. Germline CDR1 MGHDK, CDR2 SYGVNS. V was pared by 6 bases and J by 4 bases, with 3 bases of the junction left unmatched. This CDR3 spans 13 amino acids. Here the CDR3 reads CASRDRGRETQYF. The CDR3 DNA reads TGTGCCAGCAGGGACAGGGGAAGAGAGACCCAGTACTTC.

The chain is built from TRBV18 and TRBJ1-1, with 8 bases aligning to TRBD1. The CDR3 runs to 17 residues. Germline CDR1 and CDR2: KGHSH and LQKENI. V dropped 3 bases and J dropped 2; count of bases not matched to a gene: 11. The CDR3 DNA sequence: TGTGCCAGCTCACCGACGCCCGGGACAGGTCCAAACACTGAAGCTTTCTTT. This gives the protein CASSPTPGTGPNTEAFF. Full variable domain (outside the CDR3, taken from reference TRBV18 and TRBJ1-1): NAGVMQNPRHLVRRRGQEARLRCSPMKGHSHVYWYRQLPEEGLKFMVYLQKENIIDESGMPKERFSAEFPKEGPSILRIQQVVRGDSAAYFCASSPTPGTGPNTEAFFGQGTRLTVV.

This chain uses TRBV5-5 with TRBJ1-2, with D unresolved. The CDR3 length is 14 residues. CDR1 SGHKS and CDR2 YYEKEE come from the germline V gene (reference sequence). Trimming removed 0 bases from V and 8 bases from J, with 14 bases in between. As DNA, the CDR3 is TGTGCCAGCAGCTTGGGTGCAGATACCAGGGGCTACACCTTC. It is translated as CASSLGADTRGYTF.

This clone was detected only once. The V and J genes are TRBV12-5 and TRBJ1-1; TRBD1 matches at 10 bases. Losses at the gene ends were 2 bases for V and 6 bases for J; bases not matched to a gene: 6. Germline CDR1 is LGHNT and CDR2 is FRNRAP. The CDR3 contains 15 residues. Here the CDR3 DNA reads TGTGCTAGTGGTTTGCGGACAGGGGGGAGGTCTGAAGCTTTCTTT. Residues: CASGLRTGGRSEAFF.

This chain links TRBV6-1 with TRBJ1-4; maybe TRBD1 (6 bases). V gave up 4 bases and J gave up 7 bases, with 10 bases separating them. This CDR3 is built from 13 residues. Germline V gene sequence: CDR1 MNHNS, CDR2 SASEGT. DNA of the CDR3: TGTGCCAGCAGTGCTGGACAGATTGAAAAACTGTTTTTT. It specifies CASSAGQIEKLFF.

The chain joins TRBV5-8 to TRBJ1-5; D not resolved. Germline V lookup: CDR1 SGHTS, CDR2 YDEGEE. The CDR3 is 15 residues long. V was shortened by 4 bases and J by 3 bases, with 14 bases between the two germline ends. CDR3 DNA sequence: TGTGCCAGCAGCCTAGACGGCGAGGTCAATCAGCCCCAGCATTTT. Protein: CASSLDGEVNQPQHF.

The chain employs TRBV27 and TRBJ1-2; D is perhaps TRBD1 (5 bases). CDR1 and CDR2 (germline): MNHEY, SMNVEV (reference sequence). Between the trimmed V and J ends, which lost 3 bases and 4 bases, there was a span of 12 bases. This CDR3 is built from 14 residues. CDR3 nucleotide sequence: TGTGCCAGCAGTTTCGTGGGACGGAGCTATGGCTACACCTTC. Translating it yields CASSFVGRSYGYTF.

This sequence joins TRBV29-1 and TRBJ2-1; TRBD1 is a possible D gene (5 bases). Germline V lookup: CDR1 SQVTM, CDR2 ANQGSEA. This CDR3 contains 11 residues. V shed 4 bases and J shed 9 bases, with 10 bases lying between them. DNA of the CDR3: TGCAGCGTTGTAAGGGGCGGTGAGCAGTTCTTC. Its protein is CSVVRGGEQFF.

This chain connects TRBV28 to TRBJ2-7, with TRBD1 matching 9 bases. This CDR3 region has 15 residues. Germline CDR1 and CDR2: MDHEN and SYDVKM. The trim removed 3 bases at V and 1 base at J, leaving 4 bases unmatched. CDR3: CASSLEDRGSYEQYF. The CDR3 coding sequence is TGTGCCAGCAGTTTGGAGGACAGGGGATCCTACGAGCAGTACTTC.

This chain joins TRBV27 and TRBJ1-5; D is ambiguous. Germline CDR1 and CDR2: MNHEY and SMNVEV (reference sequence). The CDR3 length is 14 residues. The ends were cut back, 5 bases at V and 6 bases at J, with 14 bases in the middle. The CDR3 DNA reads TGTGCCAGCAGTGTCAGAGTTCCGGGTCAGCCCCAGCATTTT. Protein: CASSVRVPGQPQHF.

With regard to this clone: Other nucleotide sequences in the sample specify the same CDR3. The J gene is TRBJ2-7, the V gene TRBV20-1; D possibly corresponds to TRBD1 (5 bases). Germline CDR1 DFQATT, CDR2 SNEGSKA (reference sequence). V was trimmed by 2 bases and J by 6 bases, leaving 8 bases between them. This CDR3 has 11 amino acids. CDR3 region: CSARLTGEQYF. CDR3 DNA: TGCAGTGCTAGACTCACAGGCGAGCAGTACTTC.

This clone was seen just once. The chain combines TRBV2 with TRBJ2-1; 7 positions match TRBD2. The V gene end was trimmed by 0 bases and the J gene end by 6 bases; junction bases not matched to a gene: 8. The germline gives CDR1 SNHLY, CDR2 FYNNEI. CDR3 length: 16 amino acids. In DNA form, the CDR3 reads TGTGCCAGCAGTGAAGCGACTAGCCGAATTGGCAATGAGCAGTTCTTC. Encoded protein: CASSEATSRIGNEQFF.

The chain is built from TRBV4-1 and TRBJ1-4; TRBD1 agrees at 7 bases. The junction had 15 bases not matched to a gene; V was cut back by 0 bases and J by 8 bases. Germline V gene lookup returns CDR1 MGHRA and CDR2 YSYEKL. The CDR3 totals 18 residues. Written as DNA, the CDR3 is TGCGCCAGCAGCCAAGACGCGGAGGGGGCAAACCGCGCCGAAAAACTGTTTTTT. This codes for CASSQDAEGANRAEKLFF.

The rearrangement joins TRBV7-9 to TRBJ2-3; TRBD2 might be the D (5 bases). V was shortened by 1 base and J by 3 bases, with 17 bases between the two germline ends. Germline V gene lookup returns CDR1 SEHNR and CDR2 FQNEAQ (reference sequence). The CDR3 is made up of 17 amino acids. The CDR3 spells CASSLGTGLGPTDTQYF. For the CDR3, the DNA is TGTGCCAGCAGCTTAGGCACGGGATTAGGACCAACAGATACGCAGTATTTT.

The V call is TRBV7-8, the J call TRBJ2-5, with TRBD2 matching over 7 bases. Trimming took 1 base from V and 7 from J; bases not matched to a gene: 6. Germline CDR1 and CDR2: SGHVS and FQNEAQ. The CDR3 is 14 amino acids. The CDR3 region is CASSLVGGSATQYF. The CDR3 bases are TGTGCCAGCAGCTTAGTCGGGGGGTCGGCGACCCAGTACTTC.

This rearrangement joins TRBV5-1 to TRBJ2-3; 8 nucleotides line up with TRBD2. The length of the CDR3 is 16 residues. CDR1 is SGHRS and CDR2 is YFSETQ in the germline V gene. The V gene end was trimmed by 2 bases and the J gene end by 2 bases; junction bases not matched to a gene: 7. The CDR3 reads CASSFGSGDNTDTQYF. CDR3 sequence (DNA): TGCGCCAGCAGCTTTGGTAGCGGGGATAACACAGATACGCAGTATTTT.

The chain employs TRBV4-2 and TRBJ2-5; 10 bases are a match to TRBD2. J lost 5 bases, V lost 4 bases, and 16 bases had no gene match. The CDR3 sequence is 18 residues long. Germline V CDR1 and CDR2: LGHNA, YNFKEQ. The CDR3 coding sequence is TGTGCCAGCAGCCGCACGGGACTAGCGAGTTCAATTCTGGAGACCCAGTACTTC. Protein: CASSRTGLASSILETQYF.

This clone was seen once. This chain joins TRBV7-3 and TRBJ2-1; TRBD2 matches at 14 bases. The CDR3 extends over 17 amino acids. Germline values: CDR1 SGHTA, CDR2 FQGTGA. V was clipped by 3 bases and J by 14 bases; unmatched bases: 15. This CDR3 is CASSLGTSGRGTLGKFF. As DNA, the CDR3 is TGTGCCAGCAGCTTGGGGACTAGCGGGAGAGGTACCTTGGGAAAGTTCTTC.

The chain has TRBV10-3 and TRBJ2-5, with D possibly being TRBD1 (6 bases). The germline V and J ends were trimmed by 7 bases and 3 bases, with 9 bases remaining between them. The CDR3 is 12 amino acids. Germline CDR1 reads ENHRY; CDR2 reads SYGVKD. The CDR3 here is CAIMGQEETQYF. The CDR3 DNA reads TGTGCCATCATGGGACAAGAAGAGACCCAGTACTTC.

The chain couples TRBV5-1 to TRBJ2-3; TRBD1 agrees at 9 bases. The CDR3 consists of 18 residues. CDR1 is SGHRS and CDR2 is YFSETQ in the germline V gene. V shed 5 bases, J shed 4 bases, and the junction held 17 bases outside the gene matches. CDR3 residues: CASSFTPTGTGFADTQYF. CDR3 coding DNA: TGCGCCAGCAGTTTTACACCCACCGGGACAGGGTTCGCAGATACGCAGTATTTT.

CDR3 region: CASRGGVYEQYF. DNA of the CDR3: TGTGCCAGCAGAGGAGGGGTCTACGAGCAGTACTTC. The gene calls are TRBV2 and TRBJ2-7; tentative D call: TRBD2 (6 bases). V gave up 6 bases and J gave up 3 bases, with 9 bases separating them. The CDR3 covers 12 residues. Germline CDR1 and CDR2: SNHLY and FYNNEI.

V gene TRBV5-4 combines with J gene TRBJ1-1; 10 nucleotides line up with TRBD1. The germline V gene encodes CDR1 SGHNT and CDR2 YYREEE (reference sequence). V was pared by 0 bases and J by 6 bases, with 5 bases of the junction left unmatched. This CDR3 contains 15 residues. The CDR3 DNA reads TGTGCCAGCAGCTTGGCCGGGACAGGGGTCCCTGAAGCTTTCTTT. This codes for CASSLAGTGVPEAFF.

Only one count was recorded for this clone. The chain has TRBV19 and TRBJ1-5; D is unclear. V was shortened by 0 bases and J by 7 bases, with 7 bases between the two germline ends. This CDR3 comprises 13 residues. CDR1 LNHDA and CDR2 SQIVND come from the germline V gene (reference sequence). CDR3 nucleotide sequence: TGTGCCAGTAGTATAGAATCAGTACAGCCCCAGCATTTT. Its protein product is CASSIESVQPQHF. Variable domain in full (rest from reference TRBV19 and TRBJ1-5): DGGITQSPKYLFRKEGQNVTLSCEQNLNHDAMYWYRQDPGQGLRLIYYSQIVNDFQKGDIAEGYSVSREKKESFPLTVTSAQKNPTAFYLCASSIESVQPQHFGDGTRLSIL.

Turning to this clone: As the CDR3 is not closed by the conserved phenylalanine or tryptophan, this likely results from a read error. No DNA is shown, since the ends of the CDR3 on it are uncertain; the CDR3 is the one TCRdb lists. The chain carries TRBV2 and TRBJ2-7; TRBD2, as called in the table, went unchecked against the DNA. Germline V gives CDR1 SNHLY, CDR2 FYNNEI. Both ends counted, the CDR3 spans 12 residues. CDR3 protein: CASSTATRSLVL.

V usage is TRBV7-2 and J usage is TRBJ2-3; 7 bases match TRBD2. The trim removed 5 bases at V and 6 bases at J, leaving 11 bases unmatched. This CDR3 contains 15 residues. Germline V gives CDR1 SGHTA, CDR2 FQGNSA. The CDR3 is CASSDQGGRADTQYF. CDR3 in DNA: TGTGCCAGCAGCGACCAGGGAGGGAGAGCGGATACGCAGTATTTT.

The rearrangement links TRBV7-2 to TRBJ1-5, with D maybe TRBD1 (5 bases). V lost 2 bases, J lost 7 bases, and 18 bases lay in between. CDR1 is SGHTA, CDR2 FQGNSA, per germline. The CDR3 has 16 residues. The CDR3 DNA follows: TGTGCCAGCAGCTTAATGGCCATCGGGGCGGGACAGCCCCAGCATTTT. The encoded protein is CASSLMAIGAGQPQHF.

The chain carries TRBV28 and TRBJ1-5; 7 bases line up with TRBD1. Per germline, CDR1 MDHEN and CDR2 SYDVKM. The CDR3 is 19 residues long. V lost 7 bases, J lost 0 bases, and 18 bases stayed unmatched. The CDR3 here is CASITSKGQVTYSNQPQHF. CDR3 DNA sequence: TGTGCCAGCATTACATCCAAAGGACAGGTGACCTATAGCAATCAGCCCCAGCATTTT.

The DNA for the CDR3 is TGTGCCAGCAGTACCTATGGGGTAAACATTCAGTACTTC. It yields the protein CASSTYGVNIQYF. The rearrangement joins TRBV2 to TRBJ2-4; D gene uncertain. V was cut by 5 bases and J by 6 bases, with 11 bases left in between. This CDR3 has 13 amino acids. The germline CDR1 and CDR2 sequences are SNHLY and FYNNEI.